This TCR beta chain was identified in a study of Ad26.COV2.S vaccination and SARS-CoV-2 variants. Turning to the study itself: In the study, Ad26.COV2.S was injected intramuscularly once, or twice 56 days apart.

The method was immunoSEQ multiplex PCR; TCRdb's version includes in-frame clones alone and lacks a portion of them. This table has fewer than 900,000 clones, roughly 90% appearing once. Sample treatment: around 19 received Ad26.COV2.S at low or high dose, single or two shots; about 5 received placebo; per-sample allocation not given. Specimens were obtained on day 63 following the first vaccine or placebo injection. Wuhan-strain SARS-CoV-2 spike was expressed by the Ad26 vector that made up the vaccine. Germline V lookup: CDR1 MNHEY, CDR2 SVGEGT. The CDR3 has 20 residues. Deletions cut 0 bases from V and 0 bases from J, with 21 bases between. The study, taken as a whole, reports: Recipients of either vaccine or placebo displayed similar breadth of non-spike TCRs.

Turning to this clone: Antigen specificity is unknown.

The receptor was isolated from a person between 18 and 60 years old who received the Ad26.COV2.S COVID-19 vaccine or a placebo. The source material was peripheral blood, sampled in a trial of Ad26.COV2.S vaccine versus placebo. V and J are TRBV6-2 or TRBV6-3 and TRBJ1-5; TRBD1 might be the D (5 bases). This chain's CDR3 is CASSYSQEGPTLYSNQPQHF. The CDR3 nucleotides are TGTGCCAGCAGTTACTCCCAGGAGGGGCCGACTCTCTATAGCAATCAGCCCCAGCATTTT.